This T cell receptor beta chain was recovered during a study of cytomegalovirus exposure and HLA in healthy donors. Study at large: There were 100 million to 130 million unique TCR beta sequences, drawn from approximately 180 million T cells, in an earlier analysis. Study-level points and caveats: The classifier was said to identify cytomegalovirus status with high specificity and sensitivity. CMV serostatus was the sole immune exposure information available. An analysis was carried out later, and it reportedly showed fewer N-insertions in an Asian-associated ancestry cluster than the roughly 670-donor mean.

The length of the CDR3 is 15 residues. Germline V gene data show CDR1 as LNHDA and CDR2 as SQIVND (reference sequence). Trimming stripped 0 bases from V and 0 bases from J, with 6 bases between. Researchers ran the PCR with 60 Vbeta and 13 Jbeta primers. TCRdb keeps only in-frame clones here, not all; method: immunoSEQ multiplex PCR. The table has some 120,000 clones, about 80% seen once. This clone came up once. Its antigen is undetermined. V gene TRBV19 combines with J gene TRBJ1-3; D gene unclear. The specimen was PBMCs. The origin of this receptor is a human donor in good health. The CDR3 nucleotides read TGTGCCAGTAGTATAGAACAGTACTCTGGAAACACCATATATTTT. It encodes CASSIEQYSGNTIYF.